This T cell receptor beta chain was found in a study of cytomegalovirus exposure and HLA in healthy donors. Germline assignment: CDR1 SQVTM and CDR2 ANQGSEA. The CDR3 length is 15 residues. Losses at the gene ends were 5 bases for V and 0 bases for J; bases not matched to a gene: 4. The study, taken as a whole, reports: The study found most TCR sequences rare, yet found some public TCRs in many donors. Specificity of a few CMV-associated chains for CMV antigens was verified in vitro. The study recorded more than 150 TCR beta chains that were cytomegalovirus-associated.

60 Vbeta and 13 Jbeta primers were used in PCR. The assay was immunoSEQ multiplex PCR, and TCRdb's table has in-frame clones only and misses some. The sample holds fewer than 120,000 clones, over 60% seen once. Remarks on this clone: Its antigen is not identified.

This receptor was identified in a man in his thirties or forties in good health and CMV-seropositive. This chain uses TRBV29-1 with TRBJ2-2, with TRBD2 identical over 9 bases. Sequencing input: PBMCs. Here the CDR3 reads CSVTGTSTNTGELFF. The CDR3 coding sequence is TGCAGCGTTACCGGGACTAGCACGAACACCGGGGAGCTGTTTTTT.